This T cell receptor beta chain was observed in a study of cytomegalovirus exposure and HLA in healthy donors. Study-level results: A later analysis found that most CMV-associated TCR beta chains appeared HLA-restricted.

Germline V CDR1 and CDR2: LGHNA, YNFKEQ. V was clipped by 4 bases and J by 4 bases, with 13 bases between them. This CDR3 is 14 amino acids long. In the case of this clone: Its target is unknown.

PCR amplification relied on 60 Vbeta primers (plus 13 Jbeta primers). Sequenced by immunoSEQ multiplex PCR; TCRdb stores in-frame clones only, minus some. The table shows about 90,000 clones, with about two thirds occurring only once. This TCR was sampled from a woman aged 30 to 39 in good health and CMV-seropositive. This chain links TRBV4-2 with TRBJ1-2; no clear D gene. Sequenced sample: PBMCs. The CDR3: CASSPVLSGYGYTF. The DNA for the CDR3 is TGTGCCAGCAGCCCGGTCTTATCCGGCTATGGCTACACCTTC.